Shown below are 25 T cell receptor beta chains from a single sample sequenced in a study of CD8 T cells in ankylosing spondylitis (dated by TCRdb to 2017 to 2019). The protocol used for the library was 5' RACE. Sequencer: Illumina HiSeq 2500. TCRdb itself trimmed the public reads at Q25 with fastp, ran MiXCR and retained productive beta chains. A single entry per CDR3 protein holds the most common genes and DNA from its merged rows. For this sample the table gives roughly 90,000 distinct CDR3 sequences, of which 7.5% to 9% were detected only once. Jointly, the top ten make up 9.9% of the sample. Sequenced material: blood, either unsorted or a sorted T cell fraction (not recorded which). The origin of the receptors is a male donor with ankylosing spondylitis or in good health (not recorded which).

The sample holds many counts of this clonotype. The chain recombines TRBV7-2 with TRBJ2-4, with D possibly matching TRBD1 (6 bases). This CDR3 has 16 residues. V shed 3 bases and J shed 0 bases, with 12 bases lying between them. Germline V CDR1 and CDR2: SGHTA, FQGNSA. For the CDR3, the DNA is TGTGCCAGCAGCTTTCACAGGGCCTTAGCCAAAAACATTCAGTACTTC. Amino acid sequence: CASSFHRALAKNIQYF.

This clonotype was recorded at least ten times. V is TRBV10-3 and J is TRBJ2-7; a possible D gene is TRBD2 (5 bases). Trimming cost V 8 bases and J 7 bases, with 15 bases left between them. This CDR3 region has 12 residues. Per germline, CDR1 ENHRY and CDR2 SYGVKD. DNA for the CDR3: TGTGCCATCCTTGTCCCCTCGGGGGAGCAGTACTTC. This codes for CAILVPSGEQYF.

This clonotype has at least ten counts. The V and J genes are TRBV20-1 and TRBJ1-5, with D maybe TRBD1 (5 bases). Trimming stripped 5 bases from V and 4 bases from J, with 15 bases between. Germline V lookup: CDR1 DFQATT, CDR2 SNEGSKA (reference sequence). The CDR3 extends over 14 amino acids. CDR3 sequence: CSASRDPQNQPQHF. As DNA, the CDR3 is TGCAGTGCTTCCAGGGATCCACAAAATCAGCCCCAGCATTTT.

This clonotype was detected many times. This rearrangement joins TRBV20-1 to TRBJ2-2; 9 nucleotides match TRBD2. CDR1 DFQATT and CDR2 SNEGSKA come from the germline V gene (reference sequence). This CDR3 spans 14 amino acids. The V gene end was trimmed by 6 bases and the J gene end by 5 bases; junction bases not matched to a gene: 7. Here the CDR3 DNA reads TGCAGTGCCCGGACTAGCGCTGGGACCGGGGAGCTGTTTTTT. Protein product: CSARTSAGTGELFF.

This clonotype showed up many times. The rearrangement joins TRBV30 to TRBJ1-5; a weak D match, TRBD1 (5 bases). This CDR3 has 14 amino acids. CDR1 is GTSNPN, CDR2 SVGIG, per germline (reference sequence). Trimming cost V 0 bases and J 7 bases, with 13 bases left between them. This chain's CDR3 is CAWSVPGYQQPQHF. The CDR3 nucleotides read TGTGCCTGGAGTGTACCAGGGTATCAACAGCCCCAGCATTTT.

This clonotype was counted many times. The chain has TRBV27 and TRBJ2-7; D not certain. Germline CDR1 is MNHEY and CDR2 is SMNVEV (reference sequence). V was clipped by 11 bases and J by 4 bases, with 12 bases between them. The CDR3 is 11 residues long. The CDR3 spells CASQTEYEQYF. The DNA of the CDR3 is TGTGCCTCCCAGACGGAATACGAGCAGTACTTC.

This clonotype was observed many times. J is TRBJ2-1 and V is TRBV6-2 or TRBV6-3; D gene unclear. Germline assignment: CDR1 MNHEY and CDR2 SVGEGT. The CDR3 loop spans 12 amino acids. V was trimmed by 4 bases and J by 6 bases, leaving 7 bases between them. The DNA of the CDR3 is TGTGCCAGCAGTTCCGACTCCAATGAGCAGTTCTTC. It is translated as CASSSDSNEQFF.

In its sample, this clonotype was seen many times. This sequence joins TRBV18 and TRBJ1-6, with D tentatively TRBD1 (6 bases). The CDR3 is 14 amino acids. Germline assignment: CDR1 KGHSH and CDR2 LQKENI. V was cut by 3 bases and J by 9 bases, with 12 bases left in between. The DNA of the CDR3 is TGTGCCAGCTCACCTCGGGACACCGGTTCACCCCTCCACTTT. Its protein is CASSPRDTGSPLHF.

In its sample, this clonotype was seen many times. The rearrangement joins TRBV20-1 to TRBJ2-3; D remains ambiguous. Trimming stripped 5 bases from V and 4 bases from J, with 13 bases between. The CDR3 has 13 residues. The germline CDR1 and CDR2 sequences are DFQATT and SNEGSKA (reference sequence). The CDR3 protein is CSASGLRADTQYF. The CDR3 DNA reads as TGCAGTGCTTCCGGGCTCCGGGCAGATACGCAGTATTTT.

The chain links TRBV21-1 to TRBJ1-5. TRBV21-1 is a pseudogene locus. The CDR3 consists of 11 residues. CDR3 sequence (DNA): TGTGCCAGCAAAGGGAGCCAGCCCCAGCATTTT. Translation: CASKGSQPQHF.

This clonotype has a count of ten or more. The CDR3 loop reads CASSQDPGTGGTQYF. The CDR3 nucleotides read TGCGCCAGCAGCCAAGATCCAGGGACAGGGGGTACGCAGTATTTT. The chain is built from TRBV4-1 and TRBJ2-3, with TRBD1 matching 11 bases. CDR1 is MGHRA, CDR2 YSYEKL, per germline. The CDR3 consists of 15 residues. V was clipped by 0 bases and J by 8 bases; unmatched bases: 4.

This clonotype has at least ten counts. The rearrangement links TRBV5-1 to TRBJ2-5; D unresolved. Trimming left V 0 bases short and J 4 bases short, with 13 bases between. There are 15 residues in the CDR3. Germline CDR1 reads SGHRS; CDR2 reads YFSETQ. CDR3 protein: CASSLEGSSGETQYF. The CDR3 nucleotides are TGCGCCAGCAGCTTGGAAGGGTCGTCCGGAGAGACCCAGTACTTC.

This clonotype was detected ten times or more. The chain uses TRBV9 and TRBJ2-1; the D gene is possibly TRBD2 (6 bases). In germline, CDR1 is SGDLS, CDR2 YYNGEE. The CDR3 is 13 residues long. V lost 4 bases, J lost 9 bases, and 14 bases lay in between. The CDR3 sequence: CASSRRLVREQFF. DNA for the CDR3: TGTGCCAGCAGCAGACGACTAGTTCGTGAGCAGTTCTTC.

Ten or more counts support this clonotype. The chain uses TRBV29-1 and TRBJ2-6; D unclear. The CDR3 has 13 amino acids. Germline assignment: CDR1 SQVTM and CDR2 ANQGSEA. V lost 4 bases, J lost 2 bases, and 6 bases lay in between. In DNA, the CDR3 is TGCAGCGTTGGAGACCCTGGGGCCAACGTCCTGACTTTC. Its translation is CSVGDPGANVLTF.

This clonotype was seen a few times. This chain connects TRBV30 to TRBJ2-2; TRBD2 matches 7 bases. Looked up from germline, CDR1 is GTSNPN and CDR2 is SVGIG (reference sequence). This CDR3 has 15 amino acids. V was clipped by 4 bases and J by 6 bases; unmatched bases: 11. The CDR3 loop reads CAWNPGGPRPGELFF. DNA of the CDR3: TGTGCCTGGAACCCGGGAGGCCCCAGACCCGGGGAGCTGTTTTTT.

The genes are TRBV7-2 and TRBJ2-1; 7 nucleotides line up with TRBD2. The V and J ends lost 5 bases and 3 bases, in that order; junction bases with no gene match: 7. The CDR3 totals 15 residues. In germline, CDR1 is SGHTA, CDR2 FQGNSA. In nucleotides, the CDR3 is TGTGCCAGCAGCCTCAGAGCGGGGTTCTACAATGAGCAGTTCTTC. Residues: CASSLRAGFYNEQFF. Looking up the rest from reference TRBV7-2 and TRBJ2-1 gives the full variable domain: GAGVSQSPSNKVTEKGKDVELRCDPISGHTALYWYRQSLGQGLEFLIYFQGNSAPDKSGLPSDRFSAERTGGSVSTLTIQRTQQEDSAVYLCASSLRAGFYNEQFFGPGTRLTVL.

This clonotype was observed at least ten times. The rearrangement uses TRBV6-6 and TRBJ1-2; D unresolved. Germline CDR1 is MNHNY and CDR2 is SVGAGI (reference sequence). This CDR3 is 13 amino acids long. V was shortened by 3 bases and J by 8 bases, with 13 bases between the two germline ends. This chain's CDR3 is CASSYDGLGGYTF. The DNA for the CDR3 is TGTGCCAGCAGTTATGACGGCCTCGGAGGCTACACCTTC.

This clonotype was seen a handful of times. This chain joins TRBV3-1 and TRBJ1-1, with TRBD1 as a possible D gene (6 bases). This CDR3 is 14 amino acids long. The V gene lost 4 bases and the J gene lost 7 bases, with 16 bases spanning the gap. Germline loops: CDR1 LGHDT, CDR2 YNNKEL (reference sequence). CDR3 loop: CASSPGVTGNEAFF. The CDR3 bases are TGTGCCAGCAGCCCTGGGGTGACAGGCAATGAAGCTTTCTTT.

The chain is built from TRBV7-9 and TRBJ1-2; a possible D gene is TRBD1 (5 bases). The CDR3 has 14 amino acids. The ends were cut back, 4 bases at V and 7 bases at J, with 16 bases in the middle. The germline V gene encodes CDR1 SEHNR and CDR2 FQNEAQ (reference sequence). DNA of the CDR3: TGTGCCAGCAGCTCTCATTGGCAGGGCCTTGGCTACACCTTC. Residues: CASSSHWQGLGYTF.

This clonotype was seen many times. The chain uses TRBV7-2 and TRBJ1-2; tentatively, D is TRBD1 (5 bases). The CDR3 runs 15 residues. CDR1 SGHTA and CDR2 FQGNSA come from the germline V gene. Deletions cut 1 base from V and 4 bases from J, with 13 bases between. CDR3 amino acids: CASSLVPGLGYGYTF. CDR3 nucleotides: TGTGCCAGCAGCTTAGTCCCAGGGTTAGGCTATGGCTACACCTTC. Variable domain in full (rest from reference TRBV7-2 and TRBJ1-2): GAGVSQSPSNKVTEKGKDVELRCDPISGHTALYWYRQSLGQGLEFLIYFQGNSAPDKSGLPSDRFSAERTGGSVSTLTIQRTQQEDSAVYLCASSLVPGLGYGYTFGSGTRLTVV.

This clonotype was detected many times. The V and J genes are TRBV20-1 and TRBJ2-1, with 13 nucleotides matching TRBD2. The CDR3 runs 15 residues. The V segment lost 3 bases and the J segment 8 bases; nucleotides outside the gene matches: 7. Germline lookup yields CDR1 DFQATT and CDR2 SNEGSKA (reference sequence). The CDR3 nucleotides are TGCAGTGCTAGCCTGGGACTAGCGGGGTCAGATGAGCAGTTCTTC. The encoded protein is CSASLGLAGSDEQFF.

This clonotype was detected ten times or more. The V call is TRBV5-1, the J call TRBJ1-2, with D possibly TRBD1 on 6 matching bases. Germline CDR1 reads SGHRS; CDR2 reads YFSETQ. V shed 0 bases and J shed 6 bases, with 9 bases lying between them. The CDR3 has 13 residues. CDR3 DNA sequence: TGCGCCAGCAGCTTGGCACAGGGTGATGGCTACACCTTC. This encodes CASSLAQGDGYTF.

This clonotype was detected ten times or more. The chain links TRBV19 to TRBJ2-1, with 8 bases fitting TRBD1. The CDR3 has 13 amino acids. J gave up 4 bases and V 10 bases, and 6 bases lay outside the gene matches. The germline V gene encodes CDR1 LNHDA and CDR2 SQIVND (reference sequence). The CDR3 reads CATSDRAYNEQFF. CDR3 coding DNA: TGTGCCACCTCGGACAGGGCTTACAATGAGCAGTTCTTC.

This clonotype appeared many times. The V call is TRBV27, the J call TRBJ2-5, with TRBD1 matching 11 bases. V lost 6 bases, J lost 5 bases, and 8 bases stayed unmatched. Germline V CDR1 and CDR2: MNHEY, SMNVEV (reference sequence). The CDR3 consists of 15 residues. CDR3 DNA sequence: TGTGCCAGCAGCTCCGGGACAGGGGGTGTGGAGACCCAGTACTTC. Translation: CASSSGTGGVETQYF.

This clonotype was seen many times. V usage is TRBV6-1 and J usage is TRBJ1-5; tentative D call: TRBD1 (6 bases). This CDR3 spans 13 amino acids. Trimming removed 5 bases at V and 3 bases at J, with 8 bases between. Germline V gene sequence: CDR1 MNHNS, CDR2 SASEGT. CDR3 nucleotide sequence: TGTGCCAGCAGTCGGACAGTCAATCAGCCCCAGCATTTT. Translating it yields CASSRTVNQPQHF.